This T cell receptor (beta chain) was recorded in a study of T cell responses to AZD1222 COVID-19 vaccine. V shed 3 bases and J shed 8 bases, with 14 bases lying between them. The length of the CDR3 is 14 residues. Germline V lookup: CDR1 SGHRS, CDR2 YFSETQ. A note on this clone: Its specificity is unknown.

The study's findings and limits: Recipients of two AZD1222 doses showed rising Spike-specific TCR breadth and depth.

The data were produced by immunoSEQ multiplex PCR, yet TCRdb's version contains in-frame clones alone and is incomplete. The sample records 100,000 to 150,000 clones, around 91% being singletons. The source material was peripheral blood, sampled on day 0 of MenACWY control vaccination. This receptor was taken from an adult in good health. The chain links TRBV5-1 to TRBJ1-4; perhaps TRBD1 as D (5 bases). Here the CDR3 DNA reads TGCGCCAGCAGCTCGCAGTCCCGGGGCGAAAAACTGTTTTTT. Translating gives CASSSQSRGEKLFF.